This TCR beta chain was sequenced for a study of siplizumab effects on memory and regulatory T cells. Study conclusions and caveats: Alloreactive sequences whose origin lay in unstimulated CD4+ memory cells were significantly reduced by siplizumab. Memory T cells appeared less diverse than naive cells, which seemed to contribute substantially to alloresponse.

Worth noting for this clone: Its antigen is unidentified.

Profiled with immunoSEQ multiplex PCR; TCRdb holds only in-frame clones, not every one. The sample consists of about 97,000 clones, around nine tenths of them appearing once. Germline V gene data show CDR1 as MGHRA and CDR2 as YSYEKL. This CDR3 contains 13 residues. Deletions cut 1 base from V and 2 bases from J, with 3 bases between. This receptor was identified in a human donor in good health. Sequencing input: CD4+ T cells sorted from blood. This rearrangement joins TRBV4-1 to TRBJ1-5; the D is unclear. The chain's CDR3 is CASSQAGNQPQHF. CDR3 DNA sequence: TGCGCCAGCAGCCAAGCTGGCAATCAGCCCCAGCATTTT.